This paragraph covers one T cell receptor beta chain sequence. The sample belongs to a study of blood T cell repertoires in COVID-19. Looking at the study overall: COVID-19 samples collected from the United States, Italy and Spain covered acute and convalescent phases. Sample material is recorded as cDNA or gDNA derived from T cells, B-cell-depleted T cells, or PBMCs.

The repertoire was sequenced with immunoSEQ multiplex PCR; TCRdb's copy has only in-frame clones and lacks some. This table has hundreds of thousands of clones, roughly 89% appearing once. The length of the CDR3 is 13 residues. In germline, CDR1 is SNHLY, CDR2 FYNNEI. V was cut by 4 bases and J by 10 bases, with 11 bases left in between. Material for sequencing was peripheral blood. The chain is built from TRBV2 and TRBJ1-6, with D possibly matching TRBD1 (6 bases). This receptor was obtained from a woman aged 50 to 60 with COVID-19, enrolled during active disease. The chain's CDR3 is CASSGGLGSPLHF. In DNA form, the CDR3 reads TGTGCCAGCAGTGGGGGGCTTGGGTCACCCCTCCACTTT. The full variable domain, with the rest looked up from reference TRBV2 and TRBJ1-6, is EPEVTQTPSHQVTQMGQEVILRCVPISNHLYFYWYRQILGQKVEFLVSFYNNEISEKSEIFDDQFSVERPDGSNFTLKIRSTKLEDSAMYFCASSGGLGSPLHFGNGTRLTVT.